This T cell receptor (beta chain) was retrieved from a study of shared clonotypes between healthy human individuals (TCRdb year 2020). Broadly, across the study: Two women and three men aged 18 to 49 years were included in the cohort. To estimate repertoire size and how much clonotype sharing occurs between individuals, the study deeply sequenced the blood TCR repertoires of several healthy adults. Per donor, three plates each were used for CD4 naive and CD4 memory, two for CD8 naive, and one for CD8 memory. To increase sequencing depth and limit assay-specific biases, TCR repertoire library preparation and sequencing were carried out by different laboratories using diverse techniques. Leukapheresis yielded between about 0.85 and 10 billion PBMCs per donor.

In this sample, this clone turned up many times. This clone's antigen is unknown. The sample holds no much larger clone one base away, and base qualities are not on file. Healthy HIV-negative adults with no recently reported acute infections or vaccinations were included as donors. Every donor was a Caucasian adult living in Nashville, Tennessee, USA. Magnetic negative selection was used to enrich CD4+ T cells, after which naive cells were positively selected on CD45RA and the negative fraction became the memory subset. Blood was obtained by leukapheresis, after which PBMCs were separated by Ficoll-Histopaque density gradient centrifugation and cryopreserved in liquid nitrogen vapor phase. Purity and quantity of every magnetically sorted T cell population were checked by analytical flow cytometry. Genomic DNA was isolated from every sorted fraction and measured by UV absorbance on a Nanodrop 2000c.

Inclusive of the bounding cysteine and phenylalanine, the CDR3 is 16 residues long. The DNA shown is the 48-base CDR3, in frame from base 1. The germline V and J ends show losses of 5 bases and 2 bases respectively, and no gene match explains 8 bases of the junction. Reading the germline V gene gives CDR1 SGHRS and CDR2 YFSETQ. Overall study outcomes, separate from this receptor: About 5% of naive CD4, roughly 3.6% of naive CD8, approximately 2.2% of memory CD4, and approximately 0.4% of memory CD8 clonotypes were shared across a few donors. Compared with non-shared clonotypes, the clonotypes found in all four sorted-subset donors had higher generation probabilities. Sampling was restricted to blood, and TCR repertoires in tissues likely differ from the TCR repertoires found in blood. Pairwise subsampling indicated that sequencing depth was expected to affect the degree of clonotype sharing among donors. Naive subsets generally had larger estimated clonotype richness than memory subsets did. Because the study included only a small number of donors, the genetic and exposure-history diversity represented was limited. Incomplete sequencing was indicated by rarefaction of sorted-subset datasets, despite the large sequencing depth.

Using the deep immunoSEQ assay, TCR CDR3 regions were amplified from genomic DNA by multiplex PCR. Extracted genomic DNA from each cell subset was distributed evenly across all wells of several immunoSEQ 96-well plates, and each plate was treated as a replicate. Each replicate PCR for sorted subsets received around 210 ng genomic DNA, equal to roughly 30,000 T cell genomes. Purified libraries were quantified with a Qubit 3.0 fluorometer, sized on a Bioanalyzer 2100, and re-quantified with the KAPA Library Quantification kit. Each immunoSEQ 96-well plate was sequenced on its own single-read 150-cycle Illumina NextSeq 550 flow cell. For the original study's pipeline: Because the immunoSEQ output included only junctional sequences and no quality scores, the filtering could not be the same as the filtering used for full-length reads. Sequences were annotated with PyIR, a Python wrapper for IgBLAST v1.9, using IMGT germline references to assign V/J genes and CDR3. Any read was removed if the V/J assignment was weak (E-value above 1e-6), the CDR3 was missing, or the read contained stop codons, out-of-frame junctions, or ambiguous translated residues. V3J clonotypes were defined as sequences sharing an identical inferred V gene, J gene, and CDR3 amino acid sequence. To compute the percentage overlap between repertoires, the number of shared unique clonotypes was divided by the size of the smaller repertoire. RTK rarefaction, the Chao1 estimator, and Recon v2.1 estimates of unobserved clonotypes were used to assess repertoire richness. Generation probabilities were computed with OLGA for all TCRbeta clonotypes obtained by the gDNA method from several donors. TCRdb mirrors the immuneACCESS table, restricted to in-frame sequences. Some clones are absent from its copies; in checked studies, under half trace to an unresolved V gene, and the reason for the others is unknown. D and trimming were read from the DNA, whereas the V and J calls and clone size are those reported in that table. This sample gives some 1 million clones in total; about 80% of them show up just once. The ten largest clones represent approximately 1.5% of the sample.

The source of this sequence is a man aged 18 to 30 in good health. The sequence is built from TRBV5-1 and TRBJ2-5; TRBD2 fits 11 bases in the junction. Material: memory CD4+ T cells sorted from blood. The sample's cell subset or site label, in plain terms: CD45RA-negative fraction. CDR3 reads: CASRDGTSGTQETQYF. The bases read TGCGCCAGCAGAGACGGGACTAGCGGTACTCAAGAGACCCAGTACTTC.